This is a list of T cell receptor beta chains from one sample in a study of breast tumors, draining lymph nodes, adjacent tissues. Each CDR3 protein is one row after TCRdb ran MiXCR on the multiplex PCR reads. The sample records approximately 17,000 distinct CDR3 sequences, approximately 42% being singletons. Sample: tumor-adjacent breast tissue. The origin of the receptors is a female donor with breast cancer. Some clones in this sample may be carry-over from other donors' samples. Each CDR3 is given with its conserved first and last residue. Fields, in order: J gene, V gene, CDR3 protein.

TRBJ2-7,TRBV15,CATSKDALGTYEQYF
TRBJ1-5,TRBV24-1,CATSDGTGGQPQHF
TRBJ2-3,TRBV7-2,CASTSATLSTDTQYF
TRBJ1-3,TRBV9,CASGTGILGFSSGNTIYF
TRBJ2-7,TRBV4-2,CASSQESSPQSYEQYF
TRBJ2-7,TRBV7-7,CASSFNEDYEQYF
TRBJ2-7,TRBV6-5,CASSSDWRTGGYEQYF
TRBJ2-1,TRBV20-1,CSATSGGAWNEQFF
TRBJ2-1,TRBV6-2/TRBV6-3,CASSYPGQGNHEQFF
TRBJ1-5,TRBV15,CATSDRPGGGQPQHF
TRBJ1-6,TRBV7-2,CASSLLGIDSPLHF
TRBJ1-2,TRBV5-5,CASSLVTGYGYTF
TRBJ1-4,TRBV6-2/TRBV6-3,CASSWDFSSTNEKLFF
TRBJ2-1,TRBV20-1,CSARDLYNEQFF
TRBJ1-4,TRBV10-2,CASSPSGAFEKLFF
TRBJ2-1,TRBV6-6,CASSHHLPEQFF
TRBJ1-2,TRBV6-5,CASSYRSGTALGYTF
TRBJ2-7,TRBV29-1,CSVDDGVDEQYF
TRBJ1-3,TRBV7-8,CSSSLRRFGNTIYF
TRBJ2-1,TRBV7-8,CASSPKGSGTLTYNEQFF
TRBJ1-6,TRBV19,CASVSGGTGNSPLHF
TRBJ2-7,TRBV15,CATSRVVMELPPEQYF
TRBJ1-2,TRBV10-3,CATRGSGEANYGYTF
TRBJ1-1,TRBV20-1,CSANPQGRNTEAFF
TRBJ1-2,TRBV7-8,CASSTPTEGPNYGYTF
TRBJ1-3,TRBV9,CASSVERVGNTIYF
TRBJ2-2,TRBV7-3,CAIVSEGAGGELFF
TRBJ2-1,TRBV7-9,CASSLIIAGDNEQFF
TRBJ2-6,TRBV29-1,CSVASSGANVLTF
TRBJ2-2,TRBV18,CASSPFGLAAIGELFF
TRBJ2-3,TRBV24-1,CATSEPLAGGLTDTQYF
TRBJ2-5,TRBV20-1,CSAYLTSEETQYF
TRBJ1-2,TRBV14,CASSHVGQGYYGSTF
TRBJ2-7,TRBV2,CVSKGTSGAYEQHF
TRBJ2-7,TRBV7-6,CASSQNPNQPQHFGDGTLGAQYF
TRBJ2-7,TRBV6-5,CASKEGGGRENEQYF
TRBJ2-1,TRBV20-1,CSASAEDPSYNEQFF
TRBJ2-1,TRBV4-1,CASSLLSGQVNEQFF
TRBJ1-2,TRBV5-1,CASSPDRDYGYTF
TRBJ2-5,TRBV20-1,CSARQVAGRDQYF
TRBJ2-2,TRBV5-4,CASSLAVASGGKGWTGELFF
TRBJ1-5,TRBV20-1,CSAREDRGNQPQHF
TRBJ1-2,TRBV28,CASSLGQGDGYTF
TRBJ2-3,TRBV12-3/TRBV12-4,CASSSDRGLDTQYF